Listed below are T cell receptor beta chains from one sample, sequenced in a study of cytomegalovirus exposure and HLA in healthy donors. The protocol was immunoSEQ multiplex PCR, while the TCRdb copy is restricted to in-frame clones and leaves out a portion. The sample holds about 160,000 clones, just under 90% seen once. Sequenced material: PBMCs. The receptors come from a man younger than 30 in good health and CMV-seropositive. Both conserved end residues are part of each CDR3. Fields, in order: CDR3 length, D gene, V gene, J gene, clone size, CDR3 DNA, CDR3 protein. D genes are given only for firm matches. Size is omitted from some rows. Given values are once, few, many or a class for expanded clones.

cdr3_length: 18
d_call: .
v_call: TRBV5-6
j_call: TRBJ2-1
clone_size: .
cdr3_nt: TGTGCCAGCATCTGGGGTGGGGGGGCCCCACCTTCCTACAATGAGCAGTTCTTC
cdr3_aa: CASIWGGGAPPSYNEQFF

cdr3_length: 15
d_call: .
v_call: TRBV14
j_call: TRBJ2-7
clone_size: .
cdr3_nt: TGTGCCAGCAGCCAACAGCAGGGTGTTCTCTACGAGCAGTACTTC
cdr3_aa: CASSQQQGVLYEQYF

cdr3_length: 16
d_call: TRBD1
v_call: TRBV5-1
j_call: TRBJ1-1
clone_size: .
cdr3_nt: TGCGCCAGCAGCTTGGCCAGTAGACAGGGGAACACTGAAGCTTTCTTT
cdr3_aa: CASSLASRQGNTEAFF

cdr3_length: 16
d_call: TRBD2
v_call: TRBV5-1
j_call: TRBJ2-1
clone_size: .
cdr3_nt: TGCGCCAGCAGCTTATTCAACCGCGCGGGAGGGGATGAGCAGTTCTTC
cdr3_aa: CASSLFNRAGGDEQFF

cdr3_length: 20
d_call: TRBD2
v_call: TRBV7-7
j_call: TRBJ2-1
clone_size: .
cdr3_nt: TGTGCTAGCAGCTGCCCTAGCGGGGGACTAGCGGGATTCCTCTACAATGAGCAGTTCTTC
cdr3_aa: CASSCPSGGLAGFLYNEQFF

cdr3_length: 17
d_call: TRBD2
v_call: TRBV7-9
j_call: TRBJ2-1
clone_size: .
cdr3_nt: TGTGCCAGCAGCATACTAGCGGGAGTAGGGTCCTACAATGAGCAGTTCTTC
cdr3_aa: CASSILAGVGSYNEQFF

cdr3_length: 14
d_call: TRBD1
v_call: TRBV7-3
j_call: TRBJ2-1
clone_size: few
cdr3_nt: TGTGCCAGCAGTCGGGACAGCACTACCAATGAGCAGTTCTTC
cdr3_aa: CASSRDSTTNEQFF

cdr3_length: 15
d_call: .
v_call: TRBV19
j_call: TRBJ2-2
clone_size: .
cdr3_nt: TGTGCCAGTAGTATTAGCGGCAGGGGGGCCGGGGAGCTGTTTTTT
cdr3_aa: CASSISGRGAGELFF

cdr3_length: 13
d_call: .
v_call: TRBV18
j_call: TRBJ1-4
clone_size: .
cdr3_nt: TGTGCCAGCTCAACGACAGAAAATGAAAAACTGTTTTTT
cdr3_aa: CASSTTENEKLFF

cdr3_length: 15
d_call: TRBD1
v_call: TRBV7-2
j_call: TRBJ1-4
clone_size: .
cdr3_nt: TGTGCCAGCAGCTTGATGGGGACAGGGGATGAAAAACTGTTTTTT
cdr3_aa: CASSLMGTGDEKLFF

cdr3_length: 13
d_call: TRBD1
v_call: TRBV19
j_call: TRBJ2-1
clone_size: once
cdr3_nt: TGTGCCAGTAACGCGGGACAGGGATATGAGCAGTTCTTC
cdr3_aa: CASNAGQGYEQFF

cdr3_length: 13
d_call: TRBD2
v_call: TRBV6-1
j_call: TRBJ2-7
clone_size: .
cdr3_nt: TGTGCCACCTTAGCGGGATTCATCTACGAGCAGTACTTC
cdr3_aa: CATLAGFIYEQYF

cdr3_length: 15
d_call: TRBD1
v_call: TRBV5-4
j_call: TRBJ2-7
clone_size: .
cdr3_nt: TGTGCCAGCAGCCAAATGGACAGGGGAGGCGACGAGCAGTACTTC
cdr3_aa: CASSQMDRGGDEQYF

cdr3_length: 14
d_call: TRBD2
v_call: TRBV9
j_call: TRBJ2-3
clone_size: .
cdr3_nt: TGTGCCAGCAGCGTAGCTAGCGGGACAGATACGCAGTATTTT
cdr3_aa: CASSVASGTDTQYF

cdr3_length: 18
d_call: TRBD2
v_call: TRBV27
j_call: TRBJ2-7
clone_size: .
cdr3_nt: TGTGCCAGCAGTTTATCCGGGGGGGTAGCGGGGATTTACTACGAGCAGTACTTC
cdr3_aa: CASSLSGGVAGIYYEQYF

cdr3_length: 13
d_call: TRBD1
v_call: TRBV2
j_call: TRBJ1-2
clone_size: .
cdr3_nt: TGTGCCAGCACACTACAGGGGGATCTTGGCTACACCTTC
cdr3_aa: CASTLQGDLGYTF

cdr3_length: 14
d_call: .
v_call: TRBV7-9
j_call: TRBJ2-3
clone_size: .
cdr3_nt: TGTGCCAGCAGCTTAGCGGCGGAGAAGAATACGCAGTATTTT
cdr3_aa: CASSLAAEKNTQYF

cdr3_length: 14
d_call: TRBD1
v_call: TRBV4-2
j_call: TRBJ2-2
clone_size: .
cdr3_nt: TGTGCCAGCAGCCACGGACAGGGGGACGGGGAGCTGTTTTTT
cdr3_aa: CASSHGQGDGELFF

cdr3_length: 13
d_call: TRBD1
v_call: TRBV30
j_call: TRBJ1-3
clone_size: .
cdr3_nt: TGTGCCTGGAGTGGGACAGGGGGAAACACCATATATTTT
cdr3_aa: CAWSGTGGNTIYF

cdr3_length: 15
d_call: .
v_call: TRBV11-2
j_call: TRBJ2-2
clone_size: .
cdr3_nt: TGTGCCAGCAGCTTTTTTGCGACAGACACCGGGGAGCTGTTTTTT
cdr3_aa: CASSFFATDTGELFF

cdr3_length: 13
d_call: TRBD1
v_call: TRBV6-5
j_call: TRBJ2-7
clone_size: .
cdr3_nt: TGTGCCAGCGCGAAGGACAGGACCTACGAGCAGTACTTC
cdr3_aa: CASAKDRTYEQYF

cdr3_length: 15
d_call: .
v_call: TRBV27
j_call: TRBJ2-2
clone_size: .
cdr3_nt: TGTGCCAGCGCCTATGAGGGAGTTTTGGCCGGGGAGCTGTTTTTT
cdr3_aa: CASAYEGVLAGELFF

cdr3_length: 11
d_call: .
v_call: TRBV29-1
j_call: TRBJ1-1
clone_size: .
cdr3_nt: TGCAGCGGGACAGCGAACACTGAAGCTTTCTTT
cdr3_aa: CSGTANTEAFF

cdr3_length: 14
d_call: .
v_call: TRBV6-8
j_call: TRBJ1-5
clone_size: .
cdr3_nt: TGTGCCAGCAGGCCACCACAGGGAAAGCAGCCCCAGCATTTT
cdr3_aa: CASRPPQGKQPQHF

cdr3_length: 15
d_call: .
v_call: TRBV4-1
j_call: TRBJ2-1
clone_size: .
cdr3_nt: TGCGCCAGCAGCCAAGAGGGAGGAGGTGGCAATGAGCAGTTCTTC
cdr3_aa: CASSQEGGGGNEQFF

cdr3_length: 16
d_call: TRBD2
v_call: TRBV9
j_call: TRBJ2-3
clone_size: few
cdr3_nt: TGTGCCAGCAGCGACGGGACTAGCGGGATCACAGATACGCAGTATTTT
cdr3_aa: CASSDGTSGITDTQYF

cdr3_length: 16
d_call: TRBD2
v_call: TRBV6-6
j_call: TRBJ2-7
clone_size: .
cdr3_nt: TGTGCCAGCAGTTATATGCCTAGCGGCAGCTCCTACGAGCAGTACTTC
cdr3_aa: CASSYMPSGSSYEQYF

cdr3_length: 16
d_call: TRBD1
v_call: TRBV2
j_call: TRBJ1-3
clone_size: few
cdr3_nt: TGTGCCAGCATTCGGGACAGAGTAAACTCTGGAAACACCATATATTTT
cdr3_aa: CASIRDRVNSGNTIYF

cdr3_length: 12
d_call: .
v_call: TRBV27
j_call: TRBJ2-1
clone_size: few
cdr3_nt: TGTGCCAGCAGTTTTATTAGGGGTGAGCAGTTCTTC
cdr3_aa: CASSFIRGEQFF

cdr3_length: 14
d_call: .
v_call: TRBV11-2
j_call: TRBJ2-3
clone_size: .
cdr3_nt: TGTGCCAGCAGCTTAGATCGCGGGGCAGATACGCAGTATTTT
cdr3_aa: CASSLDRGADTQYF

cdr3_length: 16
d_call: .
v_call: TRBV19
j_call: TRBJ1-5
clone_size: .
cdr3_nt: TGTGCCAGTTCTCAGCAGGGGACGCGGGGCAATCAGCCCCAGCATTTT
cdr3_aa: CASSQQGTRGNQPQHF

cdr3_length: 14
d_call: .
v_call: TRBV5-1
j_call: TRBJ2-7
clone_size: .
cdr3_nt: TGCGCCAGCAGCTTGAGCAGGGGGGATAACGAGCAGTACTTC
cdr3_aa: CASSLSRGDNEQYF

cdr3_length: 14
d_call: .
v_call: TRBV28
j_call: TRBJ2-4
clone_size: .
cdr3_nt: TGTGCCAGCAGTTTAAGGGGTGCCAAAAACATTCAGTACTTC
cdr3_aa: CASSLRGAKNIQYF

cdr3_length: 12
d_call: .
v_call: TRBV28
j_call: TRBJ1-5
clone_size: .
cdr3_nt: TGTGCCAGCAGGCAGGGGTATCAGCCCCAGCATTTT
cdr3_aa: CASRQGYQPQHF

cdr3_length: 14
d_call: TRBD1
v_call: TRBV27
j_call: TRBJ1-2
clone_size: .
cdr3_nt: TGTGCCAGCAACCCAGGGGGGTCCTTCTATGGCTACACCTTC
cdr3_aa: CASNPGGSFYGYTF

cdr3_length: 10
d_call: .
v_call: TRBV29-1
j_call: TRBJ2-5
clone_size: .
cdr3_nt: TGCAGCGGACACGAAGAGACCCAGTACTTC
cdr3_aa: CSGHEETQYF

cdr3_length: 15
d_call: TRBD2
v_call: TRBV28
j_call: TRBJ2-1
clone_size: .
cdr3_nt: TGTGCCAGCAGGCCACCGGGACTAGCGGGATGGGAGCAGTTCTTC
cdr3_aa: CASRPPGLAGWEQFF

cdr3_length: 21
d_call: TRBD1
v_call: TRBV14
j_call: TRBJ2-3
clone_size: .
cdr3_nt: TGTGCCAGCATTAGCCCTACCACCGGGACAGAGAACGTTCCCCTCACAGATACGCAGTATTTT
cdr3_aa: CASISPTTGTENVPLTDTQYF

cdr3_length: 14
d_call: .
v_call: TRBV19
j_call: TRBJ1-4
clone_size: .
cdr3_nt: TGTGCCAGTAGTATACAGGCCTCTAATGAAAAACTGTTTTTT
cdr3_aa: CASSIQASNEKLFF

cdr3_length: 15
d_call: TRBD1
v_call: TRBV5-6
j_call: TRBJ1-1
clone_size: .
cdr3_nt: TGTGCCAGCACCCTCCGGGACAGGGAAGGGGCTGAAGCTTTCTTT
cdr3_aa: CASTLRDREGAEAFF

cdr3_length: 15
d_call: TRBD2
v_call: TRBV10-1
j_call: TRBJ2-3
clone_size: .
cdr3_nt: TGCGCCAGCAGTGAGTCTAGCGGGAGGCTCCGGGAGCAGTATTTT
cdr3_aa: CASSESSGRLREQYF

cdr3_length: 14
d_call: .
v_call: TRBV27
j_call: TRBJ2-3
clone_size: .
cdr3_nt: TGTGCCAGCAGTTCGACTGAATACACAGATACGCAGTATTTT
cdr3_aa: CASSSTEYTDTQYF

cdr3_length: 18
d_call: TRBD1
v_call: TRBV27
j_call: TRBJ2-6
clone_size: .
cdr3_nt: TGTGCCAGCAGTTTATGGGGGGGGACAGGGGCCGGGGCCAACGTCCTGACTTTC
cdr3_aa: CASSLWGGTGAGANVLTF

cdr3_length: 15
d_call: .
v_call: TRBV9
j_call: TRBJ2-1
clone_size: .
cdr3_nt: TGTGCCAGCAGCGTAGAAAGTTTCGGCTACAATGAGCAGTTCTTC
cdr3_aa: CASSVESFGYNEQFF

cdr3_length: 16
d_call: .
v_call: TRBV27
j_call: TRBJ2-2
clone_size: once
cdr3_nt: TGTGCCAGCAGCGTGATACACCAGTCGAACACCGGGGAGCTGTTTTTT
cdr3_aa: CASSVIHQSNTGELFF

cdr3_length: 15
d_call: TRBD2
v_call: TRBV7-9
j_call: TRBJ2-1
clone_size: once
cdr3_nt: TGTGCCAGCAGTCATAGCGGGAACTCCTACAATGAGCAGTTCTTC
cdr3_aa: CASSHSGNSYNEQFF

cdr3_length: 12
d_call: TRBD1
v_call: TRBV30
j_call: TRBJ1-5
clone_size: .
cdr3_nt: TGTGCCTGGAAACAGGGGGCTGGTCCCCAGCATTTT
cdr3_aa: CAWKQGAGPQHF

cdr3_length: 14
d_call: .
v_call: TRBV28
j_call: TRBJ2-1
clone_size: .
cdr3_nt: TGTGCCAGCCAGGGAGGTTTTTCTTACAATGAGCAGTTCTTC
cdr3_aa: CASQGGFSYNEQFF

cdr3_length: 14
d_call: TRBD1
v_call: TRBV28
j_call: TRBJ1-1
clone_size: .
cdr3_nt: TGTGCCAGCAAAGGGACAGGGGGGTGGACTGAAGCTTTCTTT
cdr3_aa: CASKGTGGWTEAFF

cdr3_length: 14
d_call: TRBD2
v_call: TRBV5-1
j_call: TRBJ2-1
clone_size: .
cdr3_nt: TGCGCCAGCAGCTGGGGACTAGCGGGGGATGAGCAGTTCTTC
cdr3_aa: CASSWGLAGDEQFF

cdr3_length: 15
d_call: .
v_call: TRBV9
j_call: TRBJ2-3
clone_size: .
cdr3_nt: TGTGCCAGCAGCGTAGCTGCAGGGGCGGAAGATACGCAGTATTTT
cdr3_aa: CASSVAAGAEDTQYF

cdr3_length: 16
d_call: TRBD1
v_call: TRBV4-1
j_call: TRBJ2-7
clone_size: once
cdr3_nt: TGCGCCAGCAGCCGGACGACCGGGACAGATTACTACGAGCAGTACTTC
cdr3_aa: CASSRTTGTDYYEQYF

cdr3_length: 11
d_call: .
v_call: TRBV11-3
j_call: TRBJ1-1
clone_size: few
cdr3_nt: TGTGCCAGCAGCTTGGGAGCTGAAGCTTTCTTT
cdr3_aa: CASSLGAEAFF

cdr3_length: 14
d_call: .
v_call: TRBV11-3
j_call: TRBJ2-7
clone_size: .
cdr3_nt: TGTGCCAGCAGCCATGAAGGACTGACCTACGAGCAGTACTTC
cdr3_aa: CASSHEGLTYEQYF